These T cell receptor beta chains were read from a single sample in a study of T cells in Graves' hyperthyroidism and ophthalmopathy. Using its own MiXCR run on the multiplex PCR reads, TCRdb lists one record per CDR3 protein. The sample holds 600,000 to 750,000 distinct CDR3 sequences; around 16% are singletons and the top ten take 15% to 17%. The sequencing input was blood. The receptors here all came from a man in his fifties with Graves' hyperthyroidism. Both conserved end residues are part of each CDR3. D genes are given only for firm matches. Some rows have no size entry. The others give once, few or many, or a class for an expanded clone.

v_gene	len	j_gene	d_gene	abundance	CDR3nt	CDR3aa
TRBV12-3/TRBV12-4	15	TRBJ2-2	TRBD1	few	TGTGCCAGCAACCTAGGGACAGCGAACACCGGGGAGCTGTTTTTT	CASNLGTANTGELFF
TRBV30	13	TRBJ2-4	NA	few	TGTGCCTGGAGGCCGCTCCCCAAAAACATTCAGTACTTC	CAWRPLPKNIQYF
TRBV30	16	TRBJ1-5	NA	NA	TGTGCCAGTAGTATAGTTTGGGGAAGGAGCAATCAGCCCCAGCATTTT	CASSIVWGRSNQPQHF
TRBV7-8	14	TRBJ2-1	NA	few	TGTGCCAGCAGCTTAGGGGCAGGGTTCAATGAGCAGTTCTTC	CASSLGAGFNEQFF
TRBV19	13	TRBJ1-1	TRBD1	few	TGTGCCAGTAGTCCGGGACAGATCACTGAAGCTTTCTTT	CASSPGQITEAFF
TRBV2	14	TRBJ1-1	NA	many	TGTGCCAGCAGTGAGTTCATCTCGAACACTGAAGCTTTCTTT	CASSEFISNTEAFF
TRBV7-9	15	TRBJ2-4	NA	many	TGTGCCAGCAGCTCTGTGGAGAGACCCAAAAACATTCAGTACTTC	CASSSVERPKNIQYF
TRBV7-2	17	TRBJ2-2	TRBD2	many	TGTGCCAGCAGCTTAGCCGCGGGGGAGGCGAACACCGGGGAGCTGTTTTTT	CASSLAAGEANTGELFF
TRBV3-1	14	TRBJ2-4	TRBD1	many	TGTGCCAGCGGTTTTTCAGGGGGTTCGGACATTCAGTACTTC	CASGFSGGSDIQYF
TRBV10-3	12	TRBJ2-7	NA	NA	TGTGCCATCAGTGTCCGTCAGCGCGAGCAGTACTTC	CAISVRQREQYF
TRBV20-1	15	TRBJ2-1	NA	NA	TGCAGTGCTGGGGGTATTGCGGGGAATTACAATGAGCAGTTCTTC	CSAGGIAGNYNEQFF
TRBV7-2	12	TRBJ2-5	NA	many	TGTGCCAGCAGCTTCTACCAAGAGACCCAGTACTTC	CASSFYQETQYF
TRBV9	17	TRBJ2-3	TRBD2	many	TGTGCCAGCAGTGAGATGGGCGGGAGACACGGCACAGATACGCAGTATTTT	CASSEMGGRHGTDTQYF
TRBV28	16	TRBJ2-7	TRBD1	few	TGTGCCAGCAGTTTATATTATACAGGGGGAATCTACGAGCAGTACTTC	CASSLYYTGGIYEQYF
TRBV28	12	TRBJ1-6	NA	NA	TGTGCCAGCAGCATGGTTAATTCACCCCTCCACTTT	CASSMVNSPLHF
TRBV29-1	14	TRBJ2-2	TRBD1	many	TGCAGCACCAAGACAGGGTGGGACACCGGGGAGCTGTTTTTT	CSTKTGWDTGELFF
TRBV5-6	15	TRBJ2-6	NA	many	TGTGCCAGCAGCTTGGGCCGGCGTGGGGCCAACGTCCTGACTTTC	CASSLGRRGANVLTF
TRBV29-1	15	TRBJ2-3	TRBD2	many	TGCAGCGTTGGGGTTAGCGGGAGGAGCACAGATACGCAGTATTTT	CSVGVSGRSTDTQYF
TRBV12-3/TRBV12-4	12	TRBJ2-7	NA	many	TGTGCCTCCTCGACCACTACCTACGAGCAGTACTTC	CASSTTTYEQYF
TRBV15	14	TRBJ2-1	NA	few	TGTGCCACCAGCAGCACGGACCACGGGGATGAGCAGTTCTTC	CATSSTDHGDEQFF
TRBV20-1	11	TRBJ2-3	NA	many	TGCAGTGCTGTGGGAGAAGATACGCAGTATTTT	CSAVGEDTQYF
TRBV2	15	TRBJ2-5	NA	many	TGTGCCAGCAGCCCTAAGGCTGGGGCCGGGGAGACCCAGTACTTC	CASSPKAGAGETQYF
TRBV7-2	16	TRBJ2-3	TRBD2	NA	TGTGCCAGCAGCTTAGCGCCCAGCGGGAGAGCAGATACGCAGTATTTT	CASSLAPSGRADTQYF
TRBV20-1	14	TRBJ2-3	NA	many	TGCAGTGCTGCCTATAGAGAGGGAGCAGATACGCAGTATTTT	CSAAYREGADTQYF
TRBV6-2/TRBV6-3	17	TRBJ2-5	NA	many	TGTGCCAGCAGTTACTCGATCGGTGTCGTACGAGGGGAGACCCAGTACTTC	CASSYSIGVVRGETQYF
TRBV3-1	14	TRBJ2-1	TRBD2	once	TGTGCCCGCGGGACTAGGGGGGAATACAATGAGCAGTTCTTC	CARGTRGEYNEQFF
TRBV30	15	TRBJ1-5	TRBD1	NA	TGTGCCTGGAGTGTTGAGACAGGGTCGTATCAGCCCCAGCATTTT	CAWSVETGSYQPQHF
TRBV6-5	15	TRBJ1-1	TRBD1	many	TGTGCCAGCAGTTACCCCGGGACAGGGAACACTGAAGCTTTCTTT	CASSYPGTGNTEAFF
TRBV27	12	TRBJ2-1	TRBD1	few	TGTGCCAGCAGTTTCGGGACAGGCGAGCAGTTCTTC	CASSFGTGEQFF
TRBV7-8	15	TRBJ1-6	NA	many	TGTGCCAGCAGCCCTCGGCCGGGGAACAATTCACCCCTCCACTTT	CASSPRPGNNSPLHF
TRBV18	13	TRBJ1-1	NA	NA	TGTGCCAGCTCACCTAACCCTGGAACTGAAGCTTTCTTT	CASSPNPGTEAFF
TRBV7-9	15	TRBJ2-1	TRBD2	many	TGTGCCAGCAGCTTATCCAGCGGGAGGGCCGGTGAGCAGTTCTTC	CASSLSSGRAGEQFF
TRBV28	13	TRBJ2-5	NA	NA	TGTGCCACCAGCACGGTGGTGGTAGAGACCCAGTACTTC	CATSTVVVETQYF
TRBV3-1	15	TRBJ1-1	TRBD1	many	TGTGCCAGCAGCCGAGAGACAGGGGGGAGGACTGAAGCTTTCTTT	CASSRETGGRTEAFF
TRBV6-2/TRBV6-3	18	TRBJ2-2	TRBD2	NA	TGTGCCAGCCGTTATGGAAGGACTAGCGGGAGGAGGACCGGGGAGCTGCTTTTT	CASRYGRTSGRRTGELLF
TRBV27	15	TRBJ2-1	TRBD2	many	TGTGCCAGCACAAGTATGGGCGGAGCGGGAAATGAGCAGTTCTTC	CASTSMGGAGNEQFF
TRBV20-1	16	TRBJ1-4	NA	NA	TGCAGTGCTAGGGTTCAACCGCCGGGGCGTAATGAAAAACTGTTTTTT	CSARVQPPGRNEKLFF
TRBV6-2/TRBV6-3	16	TRBJ1-1	NA	many	TGTGCCAGCAGTTACAGGGGTGAATTAAATGAACCTGAAGCTTTCTTT	CASSYRGELNEPEAFF
TRBV27	15	TRBJ2-7	NA	many	TGTGCCAGCAGTTTTAGGGCGGGAGGGACAGGCGAGCAGTACTTC	CASSFRAGGTGEQYF
TRBV11-1	13	TRBJ2-1	NA	many	TGTGCCAGCAGTGGAGCCCCATACAATGAGCAGTTCTTC	CASSGAPYNEQFF
TRBV27	14	TRBJ2-7	TRBD1	NA	TGTGCCAGCAGTGCCGGGACAGGGGGCAACGAGCAGTACTTC	CASSAGTGGNEQYF
TRBV12-3/TRBV12-4	15	TRBJ2-1	TRBD2	few	TGTGCCAGCAGTTTACGGTTAGCGGGAGAATGGGAGCAGTTCTTC	CASSLRLAGEWEQFF
TRBV12-3/TRBV12-4	13	TRBJ1-1	TRBD1	many	TGTGCCAGCAGTTATGGGACAGCAATTGAAGCTTTCTTT	CASSYGTAIEAFF
TRBV7-9	14	TRBJ1-4	NA	NA	TGTGCCAGCAGCTTAGCGTTGGGGGTGGAAAAACTGTTTTTT	CASSLALGVEKLFF
TRBV28	15	TRBJ1-5	NA	few	TGTGCCAGCAGTTTAATGGGGGTCGCAAATCAGCCCCAGCATTTT	CASSLMGVANQPQHF
TRBV12-3/TRBV12-4	16	TRBJ2-1	TRBD2	NA	TGTGCCAGCAGTTTAAGATCTAGCGGCTGCTACAATGAGCAGTTCTTC	CASSLRSSGCYNEQFF
TRBV9	16	TRBJ2-1	TRBD1	NA	TGTGCCAGCAGCGCGCATCCCGGGACAGCCTACAATGAGCAGTTCTTC	CASSAHPGTAYNEQFF
TRBV11-2	13	TRBJ1-6	NA	many	TGTGCCAGCAGCTTAGAGAGGTCGTTCCCCCTCCACTTT	CASSLERSFPLHF
TRBV7-2	14	TRBJ1-5	NA	NA	TGTGCCAGCAGCACCGGGACAATCAATCAGCCCCAGCATTTT	CASSTGTINQPQHF
TRBV19	14	TRBJ1-5	NA	few	TGTGCCAGTAAGGGCCAGGGCGCTTATCAGCCCCAGCATTTT	CASKGQGAYQPQHF
TRBV28	15	TRBJ1-5	TRBD1	many	TGTGCCAGCAGTTTAACAGGGGCTCAATCATGGCCCCAGCATTTT	CASSLTGAQSWPQHF
TRBV3-1	14	TRBJ1-1	NA	many	TGTGCCAGCAGCATGGGGGGGCTGAACACTGAAGCTTTCTTT	CASSMGGLNTEAFF
TRBV28	18	TRBJ2-7	TRBD2	many	TGTGCCAGCAGTCCCCTCTATAGAGCGGGAGTAGGCTCCTACGAGCAGTACTTC	CASSPLYRAGVGSYEQYF
TRBV2	13	TRBJ2-7	NA	NA	TGTGCCAGCAGCGGATCTCGGGGCTACGAGCAGTACTTC	CASSGSRGYEQYF